The entry below describes one T cell receptor beta chain. Its antigen remains undetermined. One base away there is no much larger clone; base qualities are not given. The donors were healthy, HIV-negative adults who had no recently reported acute infections or vaccinations. Only Caucasian adults living in Nashville, Tennessee, USA were represented among the donors. CD4+ T cells were enriched by magnetic negative selection, after which naive cells were positively selected on CD45RA and the negative fraction was taken as the memory subset. Blood was obtained by leukapheresis, after which PBMCs were separated by Ficoll-Histopaque density gradient centrifugation and cryopreserved in liquid nitrogen vapor phase. Purity and quantity of every magnetically sorted T cell population were checked by analytical flow cytometry. Genomic DNA was isolated from every sorted fraction and measured by UV absorbance on a Nanodrop 2000c.

The sample originates from a study of shared clonotypes between healthy human individuals (dated by TCRdb to about 2020). A note on the overall study: The cohort included three men and a couple of women between 18 and 49 years of age. The study deeply sequenced blood TCR repertoires of five healthy adults to estimate repertoire size and the extent of clonotype sharing between individuals. Each donor's leukapheresis produced roughly between roughly 0.9 and 8.9 billion PBMCs. For each donor, three plates each were used for CD4 naive and CD4 memory, two plates were used for CD8 naive, and one plate was used for CD8 memory. To increase sequencing depth and limit assay-specific biases, different laboratories used diverse techniques to prepare libraries and sequence TCR repertoires.

V drops 3 bases and J drops 1 base, leaving 11 bases in between. CDR1 is given as LNHDA and CDR2 as SQIVND, both from the germline V gene (reference sequence). The CDR3, from cysteine to phenylalanine, totals 15 residues. Only the CDR3 DNA is retained, 45 bases long and in frame from the first base. Using the deep immunoSEQ assay, TCR CDR3 regions were amplified from genomic DNA by multiplex PCR. For each cell subset, the extracted genomic DNA was distributed evenly across all wells of several immunoSEQ 96-well plates, and each plate served as one replicate. For sorted subsets, 150 to 250 ng genomic DNA, equal to 30,000 to 35,000 T cell genomes, was loaded into each replicate PCR. The purified libraries were quantified using a Qubit 3.0 fluorometer, sized with a Bioanalyzer 2100, and then quantified again using the KAPA Library Quantification kit. Each immunoSEQ 96-well plate was sequenced on its own single-read 150-cycle Illumina NextSeq 550 flow cell. The authors' analysis ran thus. Because the immunoSEQ output held only junctional sequences and lacked quality scores, the filtering could not match the filtering applied to full-length reads. Sequences were annotated with PyIR, a Python wrapper for IgBLAST v1.9, and V/J genes and CDR3 were assigned using IMGT germline references. Any read was removed if the V/J assignment was weak (E-value above 1e-6), the CDR3 was missing, or the read contained stop codons, out-of-frame junctions, or ambiguous translated residues. V3J clonotypes were defined as sequences sharing an identical inferred V gene, J gene, and CDR3 amino acid sequence. The percentage overlap between two repertoires was calculated by dividing the number of shared unique clonotypes by the size of the smaller repertoire. Richness of each repertoire was evaluated using RTK rarefaction, the Chao1 estimator, and Recon v2.1 estimates of unobserved clonotypes. Generation probabilities were computed with OLGA for all TCRbeta clonotypes obtained by the gDNA method from several donors. The table was pulled from immuneACCESS by TCRdb, which kept in-frame rearrangements only. Such tables lose some clones; where checked, under half of the loss comes from unresolved V genes, and the rest has no known cause. V, J and clone size are taken as reported in that table, and D and trimming were inferred from the DNA itself. Within this sample are about 990,000 clones, with approximately 80% of them counted one time only. Roughly 0.61% of the sample lies in the top ten.

Overall study results and their limits: Because the study included only a small number of donors, the genetic and exposure-history diversity represented was limited. Incomplete sequencing was indicated by rarefaction of sorted-subset datasets, despite the large sequencing depth. When a few donors were compared, the shared fraction of clonotypes was around 5.1% for naive CD4, over 3% for naive CD8, 2% to 2.5% for memory CD4, and around 0.4% for memory CD8. Based on pairwise subsampling, the degree of clonotype sharing among donors was expected to be affected by sequencing depth. Compared with non-shared clonotypes, the clonotypes found in all four sorted-subset donors had higher generation probabilities. Sampling was restricted to blood, and TCR repertoires in tissues likely differ from the TCR repertoires found in blood. Larger estimated clonotype richness was generally found for naive subsets than for memory subsets.

The sequenced sample consisted of memory CD4+ T cells from PBMCs. Taken with the paper, the label for cell subset or site translates to: CD45RA-negative fraction. The sequence came from a man younger than 35 in good health. Some clones in this sample may be carry-over from other donors' samples. The chain uses TRBV19 and TRBJ2-3, with the D gene not confidently named. The CDR3 loop reads CASSMTGPGTDTQYF. The DNA reads as follows: TGTGCCAGTAGTATGACGGGCCCCGGCACAGATACGCAGTATTTT.